Sequencing of this T cell receptor (beta chain) was carried out in a study of cytomegalovirus exposure and HLA in healthy donors. Overall study: From donors who were HLA-typed, an early data release held around 80 million unique TCRs.

A note on this clone: Its antigen remains unidentified.

Use of 60 Vbeta and 13 Jbeta primers characterized the PCR. The data were produced by immunoSEQ multiplex PCR, yet TCRdb's version contains in-frame clones alone and is incomplete. This table holds about 31,000 clones, roughly two thirds found once. Germline CDR1 is ENHRY and CDR2 is SYGVKD. J was trimmed by 5 bases and V by 5 bases; bases with no gene match: 5. This CDR3 contains 13 residues. Findings and caveats of the study: When analyzed later, the rates of TCR association showed variation by HLA locus, with DRB1 the most and HLA-C the fewest. A list of 150 or so TCR beta chains associated with cytomegalovirus was given. The classifier was said to identify cytomegalovirus status with high specificity and sensitivity.

The chain has TRBV10-3 and TRBJ1-1; 7 nucleotides line up with TRBD1. The receptor's source is a middle-aged man in good health and CMV-seropositive. The sequencing input was PBMCs. CDR3 in amino acids: CAISSAGGTEAFF. DNA for the CDR3: TGTGCCATCAGTTCGGCAGGGGGTACTGAAGCTTTCTTT.